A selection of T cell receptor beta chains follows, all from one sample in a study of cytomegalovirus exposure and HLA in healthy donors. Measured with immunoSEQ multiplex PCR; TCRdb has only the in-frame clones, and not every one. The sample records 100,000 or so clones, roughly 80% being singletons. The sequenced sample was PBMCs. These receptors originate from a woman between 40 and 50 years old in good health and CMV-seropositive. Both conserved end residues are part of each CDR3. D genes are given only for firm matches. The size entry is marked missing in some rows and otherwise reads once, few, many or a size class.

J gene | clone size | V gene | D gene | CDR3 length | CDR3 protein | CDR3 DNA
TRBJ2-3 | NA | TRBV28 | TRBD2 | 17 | CASSFPPSGMSRDTQYF | TGTGCCAGCAGTTTCCCCCCTAGCGGGATGAGTAGGGATACGCAGTATTTT
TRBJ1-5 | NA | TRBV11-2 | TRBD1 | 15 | CASSFGGQINQPQHF | TGTGCCAGCAGCTTTGGGGGACAGATTAATCAGCCCCAGCATTTT
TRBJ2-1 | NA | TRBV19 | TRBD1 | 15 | CASSIGGQAYNEQFF | TGTGCTAGTAGTATCGGGGGACAGGCCTACAATGAGCAGTTCTTC
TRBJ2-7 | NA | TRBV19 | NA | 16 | CASSTRNRVGTYEQYF | TGTGCCAGTAGTACCCGAAACAGGGTGGGGACCTACGAGCAGTACTTC
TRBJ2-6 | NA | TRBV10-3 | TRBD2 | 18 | CAISAQRGAFSGANVLTF | TGTGCCATCAGTGCACAGCGGGGGGCTTTCTCTGGGGCCAACGTCCTGACTTTC
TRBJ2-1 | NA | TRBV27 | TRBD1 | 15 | CASSPWDRRDNEQFF | TGTGCCAGCAGTCCGTGGGACAGGAGAGACAATGAGCAGTTCTTC
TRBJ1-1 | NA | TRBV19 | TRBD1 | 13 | CASSSHRGAEAFF | TGTGCCAGTAGCAGCCACAGGGGCGCTGAAGCTTTCTTT
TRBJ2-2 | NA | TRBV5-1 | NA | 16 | CASSLAARTNTGELFF | TGCGCCAGCAGCTTGGCCGCGCGGACGAACACCGGGGAGCTGTTTTTT
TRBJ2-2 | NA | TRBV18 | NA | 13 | CASSRPRSGELFF | TGTGCCAGCTCACGCCCCCGTAGCGGGGAGCTGTTTTTT
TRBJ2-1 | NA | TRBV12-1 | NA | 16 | CASSATASGSRNEQFF | TGTGCCAGCAGCGCGACAGCTAGCGGGAGTCGTAATGAGCAGTTCTTC
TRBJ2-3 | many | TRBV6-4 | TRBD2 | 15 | CASSERSGEGDTQYF | TGTGCCAGCAGTGAAAGGAGCGGGGAAGGGGATACGCAGTATTTT
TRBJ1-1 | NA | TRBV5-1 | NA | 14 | CASSLSGVGTEAFF | TGCGCCAGCAGCTTGAGCGGGGTAGGGACTGAAGCTTTCTTT
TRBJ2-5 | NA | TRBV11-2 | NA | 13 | CASSLRDSETQYF | TGTGCCAGCAGCTTAAGGGACTCGGAGACCCAGTACTTC
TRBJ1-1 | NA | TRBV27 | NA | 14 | CASSSPLGNTEAFF | TGTGCCAGCAGTTCCCCCCTAGGGAACACTGAAGCTTTCTTT
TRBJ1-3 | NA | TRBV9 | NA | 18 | CASSPVGDKGQSGNTIYF | TGTGCCAGCAGTCCTGTGGGGGACAAGGGACAATCTGGAAACACCATATATTTT
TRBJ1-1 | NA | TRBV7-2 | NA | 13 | CASSLNLDTEAFF | TGTGCCAGCAGCTTAAATCTCGACACTGAAGCTTTCTTT
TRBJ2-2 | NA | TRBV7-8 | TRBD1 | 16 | CASSLGGTGATGELFF | TGTGCCAGCAGCTTAGGAGGGACAGGCGCCACCGGGGAGCTGTTTTTT
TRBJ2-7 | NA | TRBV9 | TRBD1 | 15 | CASSIGQGSSYEQYF | TGTGCCAGCAGCATCGGACAGGGAAGCTCCTACGAGCAGTACTTC
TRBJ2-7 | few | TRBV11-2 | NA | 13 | CASSLPTDYEQYF | TGTGCCAGCAGCTTACCAACAGACTACGAGCAGTACTTC
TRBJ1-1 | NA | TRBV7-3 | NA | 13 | CASSSDINTEAFF | TGTGCCAGCAGCTCGGACATTAACACTGAAGCTTTCTTT
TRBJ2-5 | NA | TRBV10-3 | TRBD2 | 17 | CAISQLAGTTGGETQYF | TGTGCCATCAGCCAACTAGCGGGGACAACCGGGGGGGAGACCCAGTACTTC
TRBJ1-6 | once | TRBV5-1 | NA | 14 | CASSLVGEGSPLHF | TGCGCCAGCAGCTTGGTGGGGGAGGGATCACCCCTCCACTTT
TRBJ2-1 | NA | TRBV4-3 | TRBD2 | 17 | CASSQDGLLRGANEQFF | TGCGCCAGCAGCCAAGATGGACTTTTGCGGGGGGCCAATGAGCAGTTCTTC
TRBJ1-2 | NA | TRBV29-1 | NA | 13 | CSVGGRFNYGYTF | TGCAGCGTCGGGGGACGGTTTAACTATGGCTACACCTTC